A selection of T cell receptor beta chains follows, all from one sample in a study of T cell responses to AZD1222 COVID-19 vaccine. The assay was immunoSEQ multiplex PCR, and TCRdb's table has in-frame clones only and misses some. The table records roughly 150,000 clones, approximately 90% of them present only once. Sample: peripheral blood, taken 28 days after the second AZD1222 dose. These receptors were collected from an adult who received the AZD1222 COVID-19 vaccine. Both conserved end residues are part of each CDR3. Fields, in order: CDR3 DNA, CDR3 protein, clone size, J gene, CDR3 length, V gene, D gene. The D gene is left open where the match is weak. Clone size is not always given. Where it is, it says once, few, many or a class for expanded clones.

cdr3_nt: TGCAGCGTTGAGCGGGGGGCGGATAACTATGGCTACACCTTC; cdr3_aa: CSVERGADNYGYTF; clone_size: .; j_call: TRBJ1-2; cdr3_length: 14; v_call: TRBV29-1; d_call: .
cdr3_nt: TGTGCCAGCAGTCCTTTAGGGGGGCCGGTTGGTGAAGCTTTCTTT; cdr3_aa: CASSPLGGPVGEAFF; clone_size: .; j_call: TRBJ1-1; cdr3_length: 15; v_call: TRBV5-6; d_call: .
cdr3_nt: TGTGCCAGCAGCCAAGTTGAGATGGGATTTCAAGAGACCCAGTACTTC; cdr3_aa: CASSQVEMGFQETQYF; clone_size: .; j_call: TRBJ2-5; cdr3_length: 16; v_call: TRBV14; d_call: .
cdr3_nt: TGTGCCTGGAGCCGCGGGAACCGAGATGAAGCTTTCTTT; cdr3_aa: CAWSRGNRDEAFF; clone_size: .; j_call: TRBJ1-1; cdr3_length: 13; v_call: TRBV30; d_call: .
cdr3_nt: TGCAGCGTTGAGGACGGCCGATTCACTGAAGCTTTCTTT; cdr3_aa: CSVEDGRFTEAFF; clone_size: .; j_call: TRBJ1-1; cdr3_length: 13; v_call: TRBV29-1; d_call: .
cdr3_nt: TGCGCCAGCAGCCAGAGAGCTCGGGAGGGGGCTTCCTACGAGCAGTACTTC; cdr3_aa: CASSQRAREGASYEQYF; clone_size: few; j_call: TRBJ2-7; cdr3_length: 17; v_call: TRBV4-1; d_call: .
cdr3_nt: TGTGCCAGCAGCGTAGCGGCAGGGGATAGGGGCTCTGGAAACACCATATATTTT; cdr3_aa: CASSVAAGDRGSGNTIYF; clone_size: .; j_call: TRBJ1-3; cdr3_length: 18; v_call: TRBV9; d_call: .
cdr3_nt: TGCGCCAGCAGCTTGGCGGGGACAACTAACTATGGCTACACCTTC; cdr3_aa: CASSLAGTTNYGYTF; clone_size: .; j_call: TRBJ1-2; cdr3_length: 15; v_call: TRBV5-1; d_call: .
cdr3_nt: TGTGCCAGCAGTCCTACGGACTTCTACAATGAGCAGTTCTTC; cdr3_aa: CASSPTDFYNEQFF; clone_size: .; j_call: TRBJ2-1; cdr3_length: 14; v_call: TRBV6-5; d_call: .
cdr3_nt: TGTGCCAGCTCCTCCGGGGGGGAGGGGACGCAGTATTTT; cdr3_aa: CASSSGGEGTQYF; clone_size: .; j_call: TRBJ2-3; cdr3_length: 13; v_call: TRBV9; d_call: TRBD2
cdr3_nt: TGTGCCACCAGCAGAGATCTGGGTCCCGGGGACTACGAGCAGTACTTC; cdr3_aa: CATSRDLGPGDYEQYF; clone_size: once; j_call: TRBJ2-7; cdr3_length: 16; v_call: TRBV15; d_call: .
cdr3_nt: TGCGCCAGCAGCCGGGCCGGGAGCACTGAAGCTTTCTTT; cdr3_aa: CASSRAGSTEAFF; clone_size: .; j_call: TRBJ1-1; cdr3_length: 13; v_call: TRBV4-1; d_call: .
cdr3_nt: TGTGCCAGCAGCCAAGGGAGTTTAAGCCTATTCCCCTACGAGCAGTACTTC; cdr3_aa: CASSQGSLSLFPYEQYF; clone_size: .; j_call: TRBJ2-7; cdr3_length: 17; v_call: TRBV4-2; d_call: .
cdr3_nt: TGTGCCAGCAGCTTGTACGGACAGGGGAATTCACCCCTCCACTTT; cdr3_aa: CASSLYGQGNSPLHF; clone_size: .; j_call: TRBJ1-6; cdr3_length: 15; v_call: TRBV5-5; d_call: TRBD1
cdr3_nt: TGCGCCAGCAGCCTGCAGGGCTCTGGGGCCAACGTCCTGACTTTC; cdr3_aa: CASSLQGSGANVLTF; clone_size: .; j_call: TRBJ2-6; cdr3_length: 15; v_call: TRBV4-1; d_call: .
cdr3_nt: TGTGCCAGCAGCGACCTGACGCGTGGGGATGAGCAGTTCTTC; cdr3_aa: CASSDLTRGDEQFF; clone_size: few; j_call: TRBJ2-1; cdr3_length: 14; v_call: TRBV3-1/TRBV3-2; d_call: .
cdr3_nt: TGCGCCAGCAGCCAGGCCCATCGGGAAATTAGAGAGACCCAGTACTTC; cdr3_aa: CASSQAHREIRETQYF; clone_size: .; j_call: TRBJ2-5; cdr3_length: 16; v_call: TRBV4-1; d_call: .
cdr3_nt: TGTGCCAGCAGACAGGGAAGGTCCTACGAGCAGTACTTC; cdr3_aa: CASRQGRSYEQYF; clone_size: .; j_call: TRBJ2-7; cdr3_length: 13; v_call: TRBV6-5; d_call: .
cdr3_nt: TGTGCCAGCAGCCCCCCCCCAGAAGGGGGACACTCGGATAATTCACCCCTCCACTTT; cdr3_aa: CASSPPPEGGHSDNSPLHF; clone_size: .; j_call: TRBJ1-6; cdr3_length: 19; v_call: TRBV6-4; d_call: .
cdr3_nt: TGCGCCAGCAGCTTGATGGACAACGCTGAAGCTTTCTTT; cdr3_aa: CASSLMDNAEAFF; clone_size: once; j_call: TRBJ1-1; cdr3_length: 13; v_call: TRBV5-1; d_call: .
cdr3_nt: TGCGCCAGCAGCCTGGGGCTAGCGGGAGCTAGCAATGAGCAGTTCTTC; cdr3_aa: CASSLGLAGASNEQFF; clone_size: .; j_call: TRBJ2-1; cdr3_length: 16; v_call: TRBV5-1; d_call: TRBD2
cdr3_nt: TGTGCCAGCTCACCTAGTGGAGGGGTGTATAGCAATCAGCCCCAGCATTTT; cdr3_aa: CASSPSGGVYSNQPQHF; clone_size: .; j_call: TRBJ1-5; cdr3_length: 17; v_call: TRBV18; d_call: .
cdr3_nt: TGTGCCAGCAGCGGACTAGGGGGTGGCACAGATACGCAGTATTTT; cdr3_aa: CASSGLGGGTDTQYF; clone_size: .; j_call: TRBJ2-3; cdr3_length: 15; v_call: TRBV27; d_call: .
cdr3_nt: TGTGCCAGCAGCCCAGGGACAGACTACGAGCAGTACTTC; cdr3_aa: CASSPGTDYEQYF; clone_size: .; j_call: TRBJ2-7; cdr3_length: 13; v_call: TRBV7-9; d_call: TRBD1
cdr3_nt: TGTGCCAGCAGCCGACGGGTGAGCACTGAAGCTTTCTTT; cdr3_aa: CASSRRVSTEAFF; clone_size: .; j_call: TRBJ1-1; cdr3_length: 13; v_call: TRBV12-3/TRBV12-4; d_call: .
cdr3_nt: TGTGCCAGCAGCTTAGGCGTGGGACCAGAGGAAAAACTGTTTTTT; cdr3_aa: CASSLGVGPEEKLFF; clone_size: .; j_call: TRBJ1-4; cdr3_length: 15; v_call: TRBV7-7; d_call: .
cdr3_nt: TGCGCCAGCAGCTTTGGGGACCCAAACCCCAGGACCGGGGAGCTGTTTTTT; cdr3_aa: CASSFGDPNPRTGELFF; clone_size: once; j_call: TRBJ2-2; cdr3_length: 17; v_call: TRBV5-1; d_call: .
cdr3_nt: TGTGCCAGCAGCCATTTGGACAGTTACAATGAGCAGTTCTTC; cdr3_aa: CASSHLDSYNEQFF; clone_size: .; j_call: TRBJ2-1; cdr3_length: 14; v_call: TRBV3-1/TRBV3-2; d_call: .
cdr3_nt: TGTGCCAGCAGCAAGGGACTAGCGGGGGGCGGTATAGATACGCAGTATTTT; cdr3_aa: CASSKGLAGGGIDTQYF; clone_size: .; j_call: TRBJ2-3; cdr3_length: 17; v_call: TRBV5-4; d_call: TRBD2
cdr3_nt: TGTGCCAGCAGTCCTAAGACGGGCGGCTTCTCTGGAAACACCATATATTTT; cdr3_aa: CASSPKTGGFSGNTIYF; clone_size: once; j_call: TRBJ1-3; cdr3_length: 17; v_call: TRBV11-2; d_call: .
cdr3_nt: TGTGCCAGTAGTCCTCGATTCCTCCGCGCGAACACCGGGGAGCTGTTTTTT; cdr3_aa: CASSPRFLRANTGELFF; clone_size: .; j_call: TRBJ2-2; cdr3_length: 17; v_call: TRBV19; d_call: .
cdr3_nt: TGTGCCAGCTCACCAATGGTCGGGAAAGAGACCCAGTACTTC; cdr3_aa: CASSPMVGKETQYF; clone_size: once; j_call: TRBJ2-5; cdr3_length: 14; v_call: TRBV18; d_call: .
cdr3_nt: TGTGCCAGCAGTGACCCTAGCGGGGGCCAAACCTACGAGCAGTACTTC; cdr3_aa: CASSDPSGGQTYEQYF; clone_size: few; j_call: TRBJ2-7; cdr3_length: 16; v_call: TRBV6-1; d_call: TRBD2
cdr3_nt: TGTGCCAGTAAGGGGGTCCGACAATACAATGAGCAGTTCTTC; cdr3_aa: CASKGVRQYNEQFF; clone_size: .; j_call: TRBJ2-1; cdr3_length: 14; v_call: TRBV6-5; d_call: .
cdr3_nt: TGTGCCAGCAGCCTAAGATTGGGTACAGTCTACAATGAGCAGTTCTTC; cdr3_aa: CASSLRLGTVYNEQFF; clone_size: .; j_call: TRBJ2-1; cdr3_length: 16; v_call: TRBV14; d_call: .
cdr3_nt: TGTGCCAGCAGCCCTCAGGGGGCGCGAGGTGAAAAACTGTTTTTT; cdr3_aa: CASSPQGARGEKLFF; clone_size: .; j_call: TRBJ1-4; cdr3_length: 15; v_call: TRBV11-2; d_call: TRBD1
cdr3_nt: TGTGCCAGCGAACAGGCTGGGAGCACTGAAGCTTTCTTT; cdr3_aa: CASEQAGSTEAFF; clone_size: .; j_call: TRBJ1-1; cdr3_length: 13; v_call: TRBV2; d_call: .
cdr3_nt: TGTGCCAGCAGTTTGACAGGGGGCCCGGGAAACACCATATATTTT; cdr3_aa: CASSLTGGPGNTIYF; clone_size: .; j_call: TRBJ1-3; cdr3_length: 15; v_call: TRBV6-5; d_call: TRBD1
cdr3_nt: TGTGCCAGCAGTTACGGGACCTCCTCCGATACGCAGTATTTT; cdr3_aa: CASSYGTSSDTQYF; clone_size: once; j_call: TRBJ2-3; cdr3_length: 14; v_call: TRBV6-2/TRBV6-3; d_call: .
cdr3_nt: TGCGCCAGCAGCTTGGGTTTCGCAGGCAGCCGATTCTCTGGAAACACCATATATTTT; cdr3_aa: CASSLGFAGSRFSGNTIYF; clone_size: .; j_call: TRBJ1-3; cdr3_length: 19; v_call: TRBV5-1; d_call: .
cdr3_nt: TGCAGTGCTAGTCTTTTGGGCCAAGAGACCCAGTACTTC; cdr3_aa: CSASLLGQETQYF; clone_size: .; j_call: TRBJ2-5; cdr3_length: 13; v_call: TRBV20-1; d_call: .
cdr3_nt: TGTGCCAGCAGCTTTCCCCGAGGTAGGGAGTACGAGCAGTACTTC; cdr3_aa: CASSFPRGREYEQYF; clone_size: .; j_call: TRBJ2-7; cdr3_length: 15; v_call: TRBV12-1; d_call: .
cdr3_nt: TGTGCCAGCGGGAACACAGATACGCAGTATTTT; cdr3_aa: CASGNTDTQYF; clone_size: few; j_call: TRBJ2-3; cdr3_length: 11; v_call: TRBV6-6; d_call: .
cdr3_nt: TGCGCCAGCAACACAGGGGATTCACCCCTCCACTTT; cdr3_aa: CASNTGDSPLHF; clone_size: .; j_call: TRBJ1-6; cdr3_length: 12; v_call: TRBV10-2; d_call: TRBD1
cdr3_nt: TGTGCCAGCAGTTTAGCAGGGGGCCGTGGAGCTTTCTTT; cdr3_aa: CASSLAGGRGAFF; clone_size: once; j_call: TRBJ1-1; cdr3_length: 13; v_call: TRBV12-3/TRBV12-4; d_call: TRBD1
cdr3_nt: TGCAGCGTTGAAGATCCGGGCCAGTATGGCTACACCTTC; cdr3_aa: CSVEDPGQYGYTF; clone_size: .; j_call: TRBJ1-2; cdr3_length: 13; v_call: TRBV29-1; d_call: .
cdr3_nt: TGTGCCAGCAGTTTAAGGGTGAGAAACACTGAAGCTTTCTTT; cdr3_aa: CASSLRVRNTEAFF; clone_size: once; j_call: TRBJ1-1; cdr3_length: 14; v_call: TRBV28; d_call: .
cdr3_nt: TGTGCCAGTAGTATAGATCCGGGGCAGGGAGGATTGCAGCCCCAGCATTTT; cdr3_aa: CASSIDPGQGGLQPQHF; clone_size: .; j_call: TRBJ1-5; cdr3_length: 17; v_call: TRBV19; d_call: .
cdr3_nt: TGTGCCAGCAGCCATTTGGGCACCTACGAGCAGTACTTC; cdr3_aa: CASSHLGTYEQYF; clone_size: .; j_call: TRBJ2-7; cdr3_length: 13; v_call: TRBV4-2; d_call: .
cdr3_nt: TGTGCCAGCAGCTTGCAAGGGGGCCTCTACGAGCAGTACTTC; cdr3_aa: CASSLQGGLYEQYF; clone_size: .; j_call: TRBJ2-7; cdr3_length: 14; v_call: TRBV5-8; d_call: TRBD1
cdr3_nt: TGTGCCAGCAGTCTGTCCAGGTCCGGCGAGCAGTACTTC; cdr3_aa: CASSLSRSGEQYF; clone_size: .; j_call: TRBJ2-7; cdr3_length: 13; v_call: TRBV11-3; d_call: .
cdr3_nt: TGCGCCAGCAGCCAAGAAGACAGGGCCCGCTCTGGAAACACCATATATTTT; cdr3_aa: CASSQEDRARSGNTIYF; clone_size: .; j_call: TRBJ1-3; cdr3_length: 17; v_call: TRBV4-1; d_call: TRBD1
cdr3_nt: TGTGCCACCAGCTTCCCGGCGGCCGCGGGGAATTCACCCCTCCACTTT; cdr3_aa: CATSFPAAAGNSPLHF; clone_size: .; j_call: TRBJ1-6; cdr3_length: 16; v_call: TRBV24-1; d_call: .
cdr3_nt: TGTGCCAGTAGTACTTTCCCCCGACAGGGACACTATGGCTACACCTTC; cdr3_aa: CASSTFPRQGHYGYTF; clone_size: .; j_call: TRBJ1-2; cdr3_length: 16; v_call: TRBV19; d_call: TRBD1
cdr3_nt: TGCGCCAGCAGCTCTACAGGGCTGGTGGGCACTGAAGCTTTCTTT; cdr3_aa: CASSSTGLVGTEAFF; clone_size: .; j_call: TRBJ1-1; cdr3_length: 15; v_call: TRBV5-1; d_call: .